Listed below are T cell receptor beta chains from one sample, sequenced in a study of blood T cells in healthy people across ages. TCRdb re-called the 5' RACE reads with MiXCR, one entry per CDR3 protein. The sample gives fewer than 900,000 distinct CDR3 sequences, around 40% of which show up once; under 25% is in the top ten. The material sequenced was blood. The receptors stem from an older woman in good health. Each CDR3 is given with its conserved first and last residue. A D gene is named only where the DNA matches it firmly. A row's size may be missing; if present it is once, few, many or a size class.

>TRBJ2-3|TRBD2|few|TRBV20-1
TGCAGTGCCGCCCCTACGCGGGAGGGTGACACAGATACGCAGTATTTT
CSAAPTREGDTDTQYF
>TRBJ2-5|TRBD2|.|TRBV18
TGTGCCAGCTCACTCGGGGCCGGGAGCGGGAATCGAGAGACCCAGTACTTC
CASSLGAGSGNRETQYF
>TRBJ2-3|TRBD2|once|TRBV9
TGTGCCAGCAGTCCCAGCGGGAGTCTAGAAAATACGCAGTATTTT
CASSPSGSLENTQYF
>TRBJ2-5|.|.|TRBV6-1
TGTGCCAGCCTGAGAGTTGGTAAGGAGACCCAGTACTTC
CASLRVGKETQYF
>TRBJ1-2|.|.|TRBV7-9
TGTGCCAGCAGACCGGGACAACCGAGGAGCTATGGCTACACCTTC
CASRPGQPRSYGYTF
>TRBJ2-1|.|.|TRBV5-1
TGCGCCAGCAGCCCAAGTTTCAGGACGAGGACCTACAATGAGCAGTTCTTC
CASSPSFRTRTYNEQFF
>TRBJ2-7|.|few|TRBV20-1
TGCAGTGCTATAGATCCCTACGAGCAGTACTTC
CSAIDPYEQYF
>TRBJ2-3|TRBD2|.|TRBV7-6
TGTGCCAGCAGTGTCAGCGGGGCCACAGATACGCAGTATTTT
CASSVSGATDTQYF
>TRBJ2-1|.|.|TRBV20-1
TGCAGTGCTAGAGCGGCCGGGGGGCCTACGAACAATGAGCAGTTCTTC
CSARAAGGPTNNEQFF
>TRBJ1-6|.|.|TRBV7-2
TGTGCCAGCAGCCCGGCTTCAAATTCACCCCTCCACTTT
CASSPASNSPLHF
>TRBJ1-4|TRBD1|.|TRBV29-1
TGCAGCGTGACAGGGGAAACTAATGAAAAACTGTTTTTT
CSVTGETNEKLFF
>TRBJ2-1|TRBD2|.|TRBV12-3/TRBV12-4
TGTGCCAGCAGCCGCCTACCGGGGGGGTCCTACAATGAGCAGTTCTTC
CASSRLPGGSYNEQFF
>TRBJ2-5|.|.|TRBV20-1
TGCAGTGCTACCGGGACGGCGGGAGAGACCCAGTACTTC
CSATGTAGETQYF
>TRBJ2-1|.|.|TRBV12-3/TRBV12-4
TGTGCCAGCAGTTTAGCGGTAGGGGGGAAATACAATGAGCAGTTCTTC
CASSLAVGGKYNEQFF
>TRBJ1-6|TRBD1|.|TRBV12-3/TRBV12-4
TGTGCCAGCAGTCACGGGACAGCCGATAATTCACCCCTCCACTTT
CASSHGTADNSPLHF
>TRBJ2-3|.|.|TRBV6-2/TRBV6-3
TGTGCCAGCAGAGGGGCCACAGATACGCAGTATTTT
CASRGATDTQYF
>TRBJ1-6|.|.|TRBV28
TGTGCCAGCATATCTACCTATAATTCACCCCTCCACTTT
CASISTYNSPLHF
>TRBJ2-1|.|.|TRBV27
TGTGCCAGCAGTTTATACGGTTCTGCTTACAATGAGCAGTTCTTC
CASSLYGSAYNEQFF
>TRBJ1-4|.|few|TRBV20-1
TGCAGTGCTAGAGCTGGTAATGAAAAACTGTTTTTT
CSARAGNEKLFF
>TRBJ2-1|.|few|TRBV29-1
TGCAGCCTCCTCCCCGAGAGCTCCTACAATGAGCAGTTCTTC
CSLLPESSYNEQFF
>TRBJ2-1|.|.|TRBV5-1
TGCGCCAGCAGCGCCGGGGGACAGTTCAATGAGCAGTTCTTC
CASSAGGQFNEQFF
>TRBJ2-5|.|few|TRBV10-3
TGTGCCATCAGTGGGTCCACTGGGGGGGAGACCCAGTACTTC
CAISGSTGGETQYF
>TRBJ2-7|.|.|TRBV7-9
TGTGCCAGCGGGGGGGAGTTCAAAAAGGGACAGGTACCCTACGAGCAGTACTTC
CASGGEFKKGQVPYEQYF
>TRBJ2-7|TRBD1|.|TRBV24-1
TGTGCCACCAGTGATCTCGGACAGGGGGGATCCTACGAGCAGTACTTC
CATSDLGQGGSYEQYF
>TRBJ2-7|TRBD2|.|TRBV6-6
TGTGCCAGCAGGGCGGGGGAATACAATGAGCAGTACTTC
CASRAGEYNEQYF
>TRBJ1-2|.|.|TRBV5-1
TGCGCCAGCAGTCAGGGCGTCTCTAACTATGGCTACACCTTC
CASSQGVSNYGYTF
>TRBJ1-1|.|.|TRBV3-1
TGTGCCAGCAGCTTATCCACAGTGAACACTGAAGCTTTCTTT
CASSLSTVNTEAFF
>TRBJ2-3|TRBD2|.|TRBV7-9
TGTGCCAGCAGCTCTAGCGGGAGGGCCTCAGATGCGCAGTATTTT
CASSSSGRASDAQYF
>TRBJ2-1|.|few|TRBV6-1
TGTGCCAGCAGTGAAGAGGGCAGTCCCTACAATGAGCAGTTCTTC
CASSEEGSPYNEQFF
>TRBJ1-2|.|once|TRBV20-1
TGCAGTGCTAGATCTTGGCAGTCGGGCTACACCTTC
CSARSWQSGYTF
>TRBJ1-1|TRBD1|many|TRBV20-1
TGCAGTGCTAGAACCTTTGAGGGGGACAGTGTGAACACTGAAGCTTTCTTT
CSARTFEGDSVNTEAFF
>TRBJ1-2|TRBD1|few|TRBV20-1
TGCAGTGCTAGACATGACAGGGGGAGCGGAGGCTACACCTTC
CSARHDRGSGGYTF
>TRBJ2-1|.|.|TRBV11-2
TGTGCCAGCAGCTCCCCCCAAATAGGCCGCGAGCAGTTCTTC
CASSSPQIGREQFF
>TRBJ1-4|TRBD1|.|TRBV2
TGTGCCAGCAGCTATCACAGGGGCTCTAATGAAAAACTGTTTTTT
CASSYHRGSNEKLFF
>TRBJ2-5|TRBD2|.|TRBV6-1
TGTGCCAGCAGGCTACTAGCGGGGGCAGGGGGTAGCCAAGAGACCCAGTACTTC
CASRLLAGAGGSQETQYF